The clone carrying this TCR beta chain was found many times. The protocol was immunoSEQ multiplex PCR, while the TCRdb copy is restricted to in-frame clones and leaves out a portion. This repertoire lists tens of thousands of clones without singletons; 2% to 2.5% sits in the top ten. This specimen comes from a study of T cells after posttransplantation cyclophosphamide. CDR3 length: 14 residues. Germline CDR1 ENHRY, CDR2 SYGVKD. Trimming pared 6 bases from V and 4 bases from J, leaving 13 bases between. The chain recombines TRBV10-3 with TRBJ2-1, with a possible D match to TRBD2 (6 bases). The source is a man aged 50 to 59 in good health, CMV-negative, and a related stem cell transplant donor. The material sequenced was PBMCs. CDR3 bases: TGTGCCATCAGACCGGGACTCCTGTACAATGAGCAGTTCTTC. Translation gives CAIRPGLLYNEQFF.